Listed below are T cell receptor beta chains from one sample, sequenced in a study of T cell responses to AZD1222 COVID-19 vaccine. TCRdb's copy holds only in-frame clones and misses some; the assay was immunoSEQ multiplex PCR. The sample yields roughly 130,000 clones, roughly 94% seen once. Source: peripheral blood, taken on day 0 of AZD1222 vaccination. The receptors come from an adult in good health. Each CDR3 is given without its conserved first and last residue. Size tells how often a clone was seen (once, few, many) or the class of an expanded clone, and some rows leave it out.

V gene,clone size,CDR3 protein
TRBV7-2,-,ASSLDRGTEKLF
TRBV19,-,ASSYQDWQY
TRBV11-3,few,ASSPRGWSGNNEQF
TRBV4-3,-,ASSAEAGSTQY
TRBV9,-,ASSVDGLSYEQY
TRBV6-9,-,ASSYLVSENQPQH
TRBV5-1,-,ASSSGTPRANVLT
TRBV3-1/TRBV3-2,-,ASSQVAYGYT
TRBV19,once,ASSVSGGSTDTQY
TRBV4-3,-,ASSQDPGQGRSPLH
TRBV5-6,once,ASSLDRGYDNSPLH
TRBV29-1,-,SVGAGYVGETQY
TRBV2,-,ASSDARGPAAF
TRBV19,-,ASSIEWTGVYNEQF
TRBV7-9,-,ASSVSGALYGYT
TRBV27,-,ASSPLGETQY
TRBV19,-,ASSTPLSMDTQY
TRBV7-8,-,ASSYGTEDGYT
TRBV9,-,ASSRTGEDTIY
TRBV19,-,ASSPGRGEAF
TRBV6-5,-,ASSYAYKNEKLF
TRBV18,-,ASSPGQAKTYEQY
TRBV28,-,ASSLPGQLYSNQPQH
TRBV5-5,few,ASSLAKDTEAF
TRBV27,once,ASSPLGSEQETQY
TRBV10-3,-,AISDGQGFTDTQY
TRBV20-1,-,SASANRGIDDYGYT
TRBV5-1,-,ASSSFSETEAF
TRBV27,-,ASALADTQY
TRBV7-9,-,ASVNYANYGYT
TRBV4-1,once,ASSQDTGSHGYT
TRBV10-1,-,ASRTTANTEAF
TRBV7-8,-,ASSLGTGGNQPQH
TRBV5-5,-,ASDGKNTEAF
TRBV21-1,-,ASSARQGEEAF
TRBV11-1,-,ASSSNWAQETQY
TRBV7-8,-,ASSLGANVLT
TRBV5-1,-,ASSAESFYEQY
TRBV28,-,ASSSLGQGSTEAF
TRBV29-1,-,SAGRSGAWNTEAF
TRBV4-3,-,ASSPTRGAGITDTQY
TRBV5-4,-,ASSEGQGGYEKLF
TRBV5-1,-,ASSPGTTVYEQY
TRBV29-1,-,SVGLITSTDTQY
TRBV6-2/TRBV6-3,-,ASSYSVGRTPNIQETQY
TRBV19,-,ASSIEGLEAF
TRBV29-1,-,SVSLRGRYNEQF
TRBV7-2,-,ASSLERGGRYEQY
TRBV5-1,-,ASSRRDSANTGELF
TRBV5-1,-,ASSSGTSTDTQY
TRBV7-2,-,ASSPSGEGTQY
TRBV30,-,AWSVAGSSGYT
TRBV5-8,-,ASRQDPNYGYT
TRBV18,-,ASSPPTSTKETQY
TRBV6-5,once,ASSYVGRDYGYT
TRBV18,-,ASSPPTSGAGDTQY
TRBV5-5,-,ASSRGGGQSGNTIY